This entry describes one TCR beta chain. The sample belongs to a study of beta chain features in type 1 diabetes. Expressed TCRB transcripts got sequenced, as all isolated RNA was reverse transcribed. Produced via immunoSEQ multiplex PCR; TCRdb's table is partial and in-frame only. The data show hundreds of thousands of clones, approximately 10% seen once. This clonotype was obtained from a woman aged 18-35 years in good health. The sample was naive CD4+ T cells from blood.

The CDR3 nucleotides are TGTGCCAGCAGTGAGTATCAGGAATCACCCCTCCACTTT. Encoded protein: CASSEYQESPLHF. The chain has TRBV2 and TRBJ1-6; D remains unclear. Trimming cost V 3 bases and J 10 bases, with 10 bases left between them. The CDR3 has 13 residues. Germline V gene data show CDR1 as SNHLY and CDR2 as FYNNEI.